One sample yielded the 25 T cell receptor beta chains listed below, sequenced in a study of shared clonotypes between healthy human individuals. Using immunoSEQ multiplex PCR, the repertoire was profiled, and TCRdb retains in-frame clones only, with some absent. The sample records about 2.1 million clones, approximately 94% being singletons. Terminally differentiated effector memory CD45RA+ cells were excluded from the naive CD8 cells, which were CD45RO-negative and positively selected for CCR7. Sequenced sample: naive CD8+ T cells from PBMCs. The receptor source for this set is a man between 18 and 29 years old in good health. Some clones in this sample may be carry-over from other donors' samples.

The J gene is TRBJ2-7, the V gene TRBV6-1; tentatively, D is TRBD1 (6 bases). V lost 3 bases, J lost 6 bases, and 15 bases lay in between. The CDR3 totals 14 residues. Germline CDR1 is MNHNS and CDR2 is SASEGT. CDR3 sequence reads: CASSDRSVGGEQYF. The CDR3 nucleotides read TGTGCCAGCAGTGACCGCTCCGTAGGGGGCGAGCAGTACTTC.

The chain has TRBV15 and TRBJ2-3; either TRBD1 or TRBD2 may supply D (5 bases each). Germline CDR1 reads LNHNV; CDR2 reads YYDKDF (reference sequence). CDR3 size: 16 residues. V dropped 2 bases and J dropped 6 bases, with 18 bases sitting between them. The CDR3 DNA follows: TGTGCCACCAGCAGACACAAGGGACGGCCCCCGGATACGCAGTATTTT. Encoded protein: CATSRHKGRPPDTQYF.

This rearrangement joins TRBV4-3 to TRBJ2-1; D call uncertain. The germline V gene encodes CDR1 LGHNA and CDR2 YSLEER. This CDR3 is built from 16 residues. Trimming left V 0 bases short and J 6 bases short, with 15 bases between. CDR3 nucleotides: TGCGCCAGCAGCCAAGATGTTGGCAGCCGCACCAATGAGCAGTTCTTC. Translating gives CASSQDVGSRTNEQFF.

This clone was found once. V and J are TRBV30 and TRBJ1-2; D may be TRBD1 (5 bases). V gave up 8 bases and J gave up 7 bases, with 14 bases separating them. CDR3 length: 11 residues. In germline, CDR1 is GTSNPN, CDR2 SVGIG (reference sequence). In DNA form, the CDR3 reads TGTGCCCGACCCAGGGAGGGTGGCTACACCTTC. Encoded protein: CARPREGGYTF.

The J gene is TRBJ2-7, the V gene TRBV7-9; 7 bases line up with TRBD2. V was clipped by 1 base and J by 5 bases; unmatched bases: 2. CDR1 and CDR2 from the germline V gene are SEHNR and FQNEAQ (reference sequence). The CDR3 loop spans 13 amino acids. CDR3 region: CASSLVTSDEQYF. The CDR3 DNA reads TGTGCCAGCAGCTTAGTCACTAGCGACGAGCAGTACTTC.

The V gene is TRBV6-5, the J gene TRBJ2-3; possible D gene TRBD2, 6 bases. From germline, CDR1 is MNHEY and CDR2 SVGAGI. The CDR3 sequence is 13 residues long. Trimming took 8 bases from V and 4 from J, leaving 13 bases between them. CDR3 region: CASCAGISDTQYF. The CDR3 DNA sequence: TGTGCCAGCTGCGCGGGAATCTCAGATACGCAGTATTTT.

CDR3 DNA: TGTGCCAGCAGAATACTAGCGGGAGTCTCCTACGAGCAGTACTTC. Translation gives CASRILAGVSYEQYF. The V and J genes are TRBV5-6 and TRBJ2-7; 11 nucleotides align to TRBD2. Germline loops: CDR1 SGHDT, CDR2 YYEEEE. The ends lost 5 bases at V and 0 bases at J; junction bases unmatched: 4. The CDR3 length is 15 residues.

This chain uses TRBV29-1 with TRBJ2-5; D is uncertain. The J call may be incorrect, as the DNA end agrees better with TRBJ2-7. Germline V CDR1 and CDR2: SQVTM, ANQGSEA. The CDR3 length is 12 residues. In nucleotides, the CDR3 is TGCAGCGTTGAAGTTCTACCCTACGAGCAGTACTTC. Translated: CSVEVLPYEQYF.

A single count supports this clone. The V call is TRBV7-6, the J call TRBJ2-1, with unresolved D. V gave up 5 bases and J gave up 0 bases, with 11 bases separating them. This CDR3 comprises 15 residues. Germline V gene lookup returns CDR1 SGHVS and CDR2 FNYEAQ. CDR3: CASSPHLFSYNEQFF. In DNA, the CDR3 is TGTGCCAGCAGCCCACACCTCTTCTCCTACAATGAGCAGTTCTTC.

This chain uses TRBV2 with TRBJ1-2; D uncertain. This CDR3 is 14 amino acids long. Germline assignment: CDR1 SNHLY and CDR2 FYNNEI. V lost 9 bases and J 4 bases, leaving 18 bases between the germline ends. CDR3 region: CARGITTNFYGYTF. The CDR3, as DNA: TGTGCCAGGGGTATAACAACAAACTTCTATGGCTACACCTTC.

This clone is a singleton in its sample. The chain employs TRBV6-1 and TRBJ2-7; D may be TRBD1 or TRBD2 (5 bases each). Trimming shortened V by 5 bases and J by 0 bases, and 14 bases separated the two germline ends. Per germline, CDR1 MNHNS and CDR2 SASEGT. The CDR3 length is 15 residues. The CDR3 sequence is CASSSRDHPSYEQYF. DNA of the CDR3: TGTGCCAGCAGTTCAAGGGACCATCCCTCCTACGAGCAGTACTTC.

This clone was picked up one time. This chain links TRBV5-6 with TRBJ2-2; 8 positions agree with TRBD2. CDR1 is SGHDT and CDR2 is YYEEEE in the germline V gene. CDR3 length: 17 residues. The V and J ends lost 2 bases and 3 bases, in that order; junction bases with no gene match: 9. CDR3 DNA: TGTGCCAGCAGCTTAATGAAGCGGGAGAAATACACCGGGGAGCTGTTTTTT. Protein product: CASSLMKREKYTGELFF.

The chain employs TRBV9 and TRBJ2-1; D is perhaps TRBD2 (6 bases). Per germline, CDR1 SGDLS and CDR2 YYNGEE. The CDR3 is 17 amino acids. The V and J ends lost 0 bases and 4 bases respectively, with 17 bases between them. The CDR3 reads CASSVDSSARKYNEQFF. Written as DNA, the CDR3 is TGTGCCAGCAGCGTAGATTCTAGCGCCCGAAAGTACAATGAGCAGTTCTTC.

The rearrangement joins TRBV6-5 to TRBJ2-7; D is tentatively TRBD1 or TRBD2 (5 bases each). The CDR3 loop spans 13 amino acids. Germline-derived CDR1 and CDR2 are MNHEY and SVGAGI. V gave up 2 bases and J gave up 5 bases, with 10 bases separating them. The CDR3 bases are TGTGCCAGCAGTTACGGGGACCTAAACGAGCAGTACTTC. It is translated as CASSYGDLNEQYF.

The rearrangement links TRBV28 to TRBJ1-4; 7 bases match TRBD1. This CDR3 contains 16 residues. V gave up 5 bases and J gave up 3 bases; unmatched junction bases: 9. CDR1 is MDHEN, CDR2 SYDVKM, per germline. The CDR3 spells CASSTLTGAANEKLFF. CDR3 nucleotides: TGTGCCAGCAGTACCCTCACAGGGGCGGCTAATGAAAAACTGTTTTTT.

This sequence joins TRBV28 and TRBJ2-2, with 9 bases that match TRBD1. Germline lookup yields CDR1 MDHEN and CDR2 SYDVKM. The V gene end was trimmed by 7 bases and the J gene end by 4 bases; junction bases not matched to a gene: 4. The CDR3 is 14 residues long. The CDR3 loop is CASTTTGGTGELFF. The CDR3 DNA follows: TGTGCCAGCACCACGACAGGGGGCACCGGGGAGCTGTTTTTT.

This rearrangement joins TRBV15 to TRBJ2-6, with D possibly being TRBD1 or TRBD2 (5 bases each). Germline-derived CDR1 and CDR2 are LNHNV and YYDKDF (reference sequence). V was pared by 3 bases and J by 2 bases, with 11 bases between. There are 16 residues in the CDR3. CDR3: CATSSEGEPGANVLTF. The CDR3 bases are TGTGCCACCAGCAGTGAAGGGGAGCCTGGGGCCAACGTCCTGACTTTC.

The chain employs TRBV6-5 and TRBJ2-1; D unresolved. The CDR3 runs 12 residues. Deletions cut 5 bases from V and 5 bases from J, with 7 bases between. Per germline, CDR1 MNHEY and CDR2 SVGAGI. CDR3 region: CASSQRHNEQFF. The CDR3 DNA sequence: TGTGCCAGCAGTCAAAGACACAATGAGCAGTTCTTC.

The chain has TRBV19 and TRBJ2-5; TRBD2 agrees at 7 bases. Germline V gene lookup returns CDR1 LNHDA and CDR2 SQIVND (reference sequence). V was clipped by 0 bases and J by 5 bases; unmatched bases: 6. The CDR3 is 15 amino acids. The CDR3 sequence is CASSIDLDGGETQYF. In nucleotides, the CDR3 is TGTGCCAGTAGTATAGACCTGGACGGGGGGGAGACCCAGTACTTC.

The V and J genes are TRBV29-1 and TRBJ1-1; the D is unclear. The CDR3 covers 12 residues. V shed 6 bases and J shed 0 bases, with 8 bases lying between them. Looked up from germline, CDR1 is SQVTM and CDR2 is ANQGSEA. In DNA form, the CDR3 reads TGCAGCGTGTCATTAATGAACACTGAAGCTTTCTTT. Its translation is CSVSLMNTEAFF.

This sequence joins TRBV29-1 and TRBJ2-1; 9 nucleotides line up with TRBD1. With V trimmed by 7 bases and J by 8 bases, 18 bases remained unmatched. Germline loops: CDR1 SQVTM, CDR2 ANQGSEA. The CDR3 is made up of 16 amino acids. Written as DNA, the CDR3 is TGCAGCGCCACCGGCCGGGACAGGGCACCTGTTGATGAGCAGTTCTTC. It yields the protein CSATGRDRAPVDEQFF.

This chain connects TRBV27 to TRBJ2-3; 8 bases fit TRBD2. CDR1 and CDR2 (germline): MNHEY, SMNVEV (reference sequence). J gave up 3 bases and V 1 base, and 6 bases lay outside the gene matches. The CDR3 runs 16 residues. The DNA for the CDR3 is TGTGCCAGCAGTTTATTGATGGCTAGCGGGACAGATACGCAGTATTTT. Translating it yields CASSLLMASGTDTQYF.

This clone was counted once. V and J are TRBV27 and TRBJ2-3; D is ambiguous. The CDR3 runs 15 residues. Trimming left V 5 bases short and J 0 bases short, with 12 bases between. Germline lookup yields CDR1 MNHEY and CDR2 SMNVEV (reference sequence). CDR3 bases: TGTGCCAGCAGTGTATACGTCTCGAGCACAGATACGCAGTATTTT. Translation: CASSVYVSSTDTQYF.

This clone was seen just once. The V call is TRBV9, the J call TRBJ2-1; D unresolved. Germline assignment: CDR1 SGDLS and CDR2 YYNGEE. Trimming took off 4 bases at V and 0 bases at J, with 11 bases between the two ends. CDR3 size: 15 residues. This CDR3 reads CASSKYDSSYNEQFF. The CDR3 nucleotides are TGTGCCAGCAGCAAATACGATAGCTCCTACAATGAGCAGTTCTTC.

The chain recombines TRBV19 with TRBJ1-5; D not resolved. V dropped 3 bases and J dropped 0 bases, with 9 bases sitting between them. The CDR3 is 15 residues long. Germline V lookup: CDR1 LNHDA, CDR2 SQIVND (reference sequence). Written as DNA, the CDR3 is TGTGCCAGTAGTATTTCAGACGATAGCAATCAGCCCCAGCATTTT. Residues: CASSISDDSNQPQHF.